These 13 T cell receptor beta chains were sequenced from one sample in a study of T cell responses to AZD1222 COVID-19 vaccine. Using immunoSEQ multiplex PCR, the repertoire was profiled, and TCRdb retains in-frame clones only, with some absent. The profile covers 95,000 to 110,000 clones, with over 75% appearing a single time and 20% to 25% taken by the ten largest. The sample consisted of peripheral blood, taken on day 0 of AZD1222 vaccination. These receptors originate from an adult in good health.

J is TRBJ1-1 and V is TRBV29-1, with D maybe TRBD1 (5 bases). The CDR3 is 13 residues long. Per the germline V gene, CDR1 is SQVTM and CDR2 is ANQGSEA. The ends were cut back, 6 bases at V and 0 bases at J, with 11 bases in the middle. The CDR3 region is CSVQEVMNTEAFF. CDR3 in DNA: TGCAGCGTACAGGAGGTCATGAACACTGAAGCTTTCTTT.

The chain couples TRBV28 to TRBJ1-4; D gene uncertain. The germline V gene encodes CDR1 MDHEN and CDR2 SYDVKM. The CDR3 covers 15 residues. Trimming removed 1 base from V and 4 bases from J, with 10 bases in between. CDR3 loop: CASSLLRRFNEKLFF. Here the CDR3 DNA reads TGTGCCAGCAGTTTATTACGCAGATTTAATGAAAAACTGTTTTTT.

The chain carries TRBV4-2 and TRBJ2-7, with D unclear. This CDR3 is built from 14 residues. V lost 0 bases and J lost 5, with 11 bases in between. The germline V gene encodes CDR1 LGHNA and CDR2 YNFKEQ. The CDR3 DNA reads TGTGCCAGCAGCCAAGAGGTAGTGACGGACGAGCAGTACTTC. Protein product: CASSQEVVTDEQYF.

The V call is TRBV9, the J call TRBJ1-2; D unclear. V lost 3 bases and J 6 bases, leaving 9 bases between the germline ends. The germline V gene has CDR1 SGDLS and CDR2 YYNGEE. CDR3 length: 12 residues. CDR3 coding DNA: TGTGCCAGCAGCGGGTCTAAAAATGGCTACACCTTC. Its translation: CASSGSKNGYTF.

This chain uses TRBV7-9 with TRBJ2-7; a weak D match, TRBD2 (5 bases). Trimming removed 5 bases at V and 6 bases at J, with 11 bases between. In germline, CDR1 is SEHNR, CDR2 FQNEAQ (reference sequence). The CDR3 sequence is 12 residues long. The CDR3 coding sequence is TGTGCCAGCAGCCCCGGACTGAGCGAGCAGTACTTC. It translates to CASSPGLSEQYF.

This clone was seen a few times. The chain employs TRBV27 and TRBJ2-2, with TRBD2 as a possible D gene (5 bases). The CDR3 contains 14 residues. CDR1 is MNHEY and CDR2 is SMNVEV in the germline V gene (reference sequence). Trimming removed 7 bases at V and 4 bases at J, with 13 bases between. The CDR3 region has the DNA TGTGCCAGCACCTTTTCTCGGGGCACCGGGGAGCTGTTTTTT. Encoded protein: CASTFSRGTGELFF.

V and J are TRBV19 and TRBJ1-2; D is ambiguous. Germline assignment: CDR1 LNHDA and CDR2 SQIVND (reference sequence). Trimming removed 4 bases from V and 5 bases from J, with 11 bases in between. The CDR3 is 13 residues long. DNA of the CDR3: TGTGCCAGTAGTAACCACGGTGAATATGGCTACACCTTC. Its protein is CASSNHGEYGYTF.

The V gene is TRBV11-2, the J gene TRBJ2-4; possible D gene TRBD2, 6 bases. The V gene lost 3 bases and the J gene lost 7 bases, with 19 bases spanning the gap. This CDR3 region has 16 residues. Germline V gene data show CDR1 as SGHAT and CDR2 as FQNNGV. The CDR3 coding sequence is TGTGCCAGCAGCTTTGAGTCGGCACCCGGGGGTAACATTCAGTACTTC. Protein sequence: CASSFESAPGGNIQYF.

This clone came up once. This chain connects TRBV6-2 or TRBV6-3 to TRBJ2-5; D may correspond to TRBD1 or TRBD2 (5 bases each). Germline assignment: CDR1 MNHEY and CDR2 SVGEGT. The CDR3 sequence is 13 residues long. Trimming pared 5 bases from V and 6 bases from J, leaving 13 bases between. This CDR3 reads CASSTRPGQTQYF. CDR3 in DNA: TGTGCCAGCAGTACCCGGCCGGGGCAGACCCAGTACTTC.

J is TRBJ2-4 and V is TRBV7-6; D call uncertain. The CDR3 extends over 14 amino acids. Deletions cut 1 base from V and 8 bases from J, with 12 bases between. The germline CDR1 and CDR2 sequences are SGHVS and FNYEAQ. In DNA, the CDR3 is TGTGCCAGCAGCTTAGGGAAGGGCTCAGACATTCAGTACTTC. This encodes CASSLGKGSDIQYF.

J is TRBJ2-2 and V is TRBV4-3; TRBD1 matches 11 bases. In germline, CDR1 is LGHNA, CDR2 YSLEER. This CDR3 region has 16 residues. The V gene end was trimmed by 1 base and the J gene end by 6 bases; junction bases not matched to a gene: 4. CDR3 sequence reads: CASSQARTGGSGELFF. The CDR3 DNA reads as TGCGCCAGCAGCCAAGCTCGGACAGGGGGCTCCGGGGAGCTGTTTTTT.

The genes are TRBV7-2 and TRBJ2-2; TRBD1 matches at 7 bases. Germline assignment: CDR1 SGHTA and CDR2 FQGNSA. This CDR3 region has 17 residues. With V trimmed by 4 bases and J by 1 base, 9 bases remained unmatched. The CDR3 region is CASSSHSGTVNTGELFF. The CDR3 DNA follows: TGTGCCAGCAGCTCCCACTCCGGGACAGTGAACACCGGGGAGCTGTTTTTT.

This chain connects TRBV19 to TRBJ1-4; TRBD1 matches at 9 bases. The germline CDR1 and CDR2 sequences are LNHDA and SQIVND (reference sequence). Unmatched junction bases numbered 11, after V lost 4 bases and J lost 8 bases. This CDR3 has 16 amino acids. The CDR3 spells CASSTAPGQGHEKLFF. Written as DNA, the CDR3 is TGTGCCAGTAGTACCGCACCGGGACAGGGCCACGAAAAACTGTTTTTT.